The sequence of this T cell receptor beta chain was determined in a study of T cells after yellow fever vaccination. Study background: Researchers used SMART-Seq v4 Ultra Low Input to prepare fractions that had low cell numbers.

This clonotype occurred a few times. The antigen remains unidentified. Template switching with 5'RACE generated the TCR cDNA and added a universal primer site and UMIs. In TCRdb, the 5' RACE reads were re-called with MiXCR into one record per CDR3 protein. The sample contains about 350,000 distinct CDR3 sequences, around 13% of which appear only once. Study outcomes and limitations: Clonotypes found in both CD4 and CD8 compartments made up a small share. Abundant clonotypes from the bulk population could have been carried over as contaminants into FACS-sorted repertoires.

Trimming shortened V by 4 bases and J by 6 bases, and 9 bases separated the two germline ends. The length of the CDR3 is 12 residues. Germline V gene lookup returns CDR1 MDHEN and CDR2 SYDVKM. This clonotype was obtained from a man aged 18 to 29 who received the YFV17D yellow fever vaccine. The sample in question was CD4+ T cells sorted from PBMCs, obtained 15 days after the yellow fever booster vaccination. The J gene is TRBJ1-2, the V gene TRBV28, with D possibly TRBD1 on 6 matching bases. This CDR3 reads CASSSQGNGYTF. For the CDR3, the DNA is TGTGCCAGCAGTTCGCAGGGGAATGGCTACACCTTC.